Below, 15 T cell receptor beta chains from the same sample are listed, as sequenced in a study of blood T cell repertoires in COVID-19. Profiling relied on immunoSEQ multiplex PCR, and the TCRdb table lists in-frame clones only, not all of them. The sample lists about 140,000 clones, 65% to 85% occurring once. Specimen: PBMCs or T cells enriched from blood (not recorded which). These receptors were collected from an older man who had been exposed to COVID-19.

The chain joins TRBV3-1 (or the pseudogene TRBV3-2) to TRBJ2-2, with a possible D match to TRBD2 (6 bases). Germline CDR1 and CDR2: LGHDT and YNNKEL (reference sequence). The CDR3 has 16 residues. Trimming removed 4 bases at V and 2 bases at J, with 14 bases between. CDR3 sequence (DNA): TGTGCCAGCAGCCCCTATAGCGGAGTAAACACCGGGGAGCTGTTTTTT. Protein: CASSPYSGVNTGELFF.

Here the CDR3 DNA reads TGTGCCAGCAGCTTGGGTTCAACAGGGGGCGGCCAGCCCCAGCATTTT. Encoded protein: CASSLGSTGGGQPQHF. This chain connects TRBV5-6 to TRBJ1-5; 9 nucleotides align to TRBD1. V lost 0 bases to trimming and J lost 7 bases; unmatched junction nucleotides: 8. Per the germline V gene, CDR1 is SGHDT and CDR2 is YYEEEE. The CDR3 loop spans 16 amino acids.

The V gene is TRBV18, the J gene TRBJ2-7, with D hard to call. Trimming stripped 5 bases from V and 0 bases from J, with 8 bases between. The CDR3 has 13 amino acids. Germline V CDR1 and CDR2: KGHSH, LQKENI. As DNA, the CDR3 is TGTGCCAGCTCAACAGCAGGCTCCTACGAGCAGTACTTC. This gives the protein CASSTAGSYEQYF.

J is TRBJ1-2 and V is TRBV11-2; no definite D call. Trimming took off 5 bases at V and 7 bases at J, with 11 bases between the two ends. The CDR3 is 12 amino acids. Germline values: CDR1 SGHAT, CDR2 FQNNGV. CDR3 DNA: TGTGCCAGCAGCCGAGGCGAGTCTGGCTACACCTTC. Translated: CASSRGESGYTF.

This chain uses TRBV28 with TRBJ2-1, with 7 nucleotides matching TRBD2. This CDR3 is 16 amino acids long. Per the germline V gene, CDR1 is MDHEN and CDR2 is SYDVKM. The junction had 9 bases not matched to a gene; V was cut back by 2 bases and J by 5 bases. CDR3 bases: TGTGCCAGCAGTTTAAGCGGCGGGAGCCGACACAATGAGCAGTTCTTC. Translation gives CASSLSGGSRHNEQFF.

This clone was observed a few times. CDR3 nucleotides: TGTGCCAGCACCCTACAGGGGCAAGGGTTTAACACTGAAGCTTTCTTT. Encoded protein: CASTLQGQGFNTEAFF. The rearrangement joins TRBV2 to TRBJ1-1, with TRBD1 matching over 7 bases. CDR3 size: 16 residues. V trimming: 7 bases; J trimming: 2 bases; junction bases outside the gene matches: 13. Germline V gives CDR1 SNHLY, CDR2 FYNNEI. The full variable domain, its missing parts supplied by reference TRBV2 and TRBJ1-1, is EPEVTQTPSHQVTQMGQEVILRCVPISNHLYFYWYRQILGQKVEFLVSFYNNEISEKSEIFDDQFSVERPDGSNFTLKIRSTKLEDSAMYFCASTLQGQGFNTEAFFGQGTRLTVV.

The chain joins TRBV7-2 to TRBJ2-1, with TRBD2 matching over 14 bases. The germline CDR1 and CDR2 sequences are SGHTA and FQGNSA. V dropped 4 bases and J dropped 1; count of bases not matched to a gene: 9. The CDR3 length is 19 residues. CDR3 in DNA: TGTGCCAGCAGCTGGCCGGGACTAGCGGGGGCCAATTCCTACAATGAGCAGTTCTTC. It translates to CASSWPGLAGANSYNEQFF.

V and J are TRBV25-1 and TRBJ2-1; TRBD1 aligns across 10 bases. Germline values: CDR1 MGHDK, CDR2 SYGVNS. V was clipped by 0 bases and J by 7 bases; unmatched bases: 9. The CDR3 totals 17 residues. CDR3 in amino acids: CASSEYTGTGVGNEQFF. In DNA form, the CDR3 reads TGTGCCAGCAGTGAATATACCGGGACAGGGGTGGGGAATGAGCAGTTCTTC.

The chain's CDR3 is CASSSTLAPTGELFF. The CDR3 nucleotides are TGTGCCAGCAGTTCCACACTAGCTCCAACCGGGGAGCTGTTTTTT. The rearrangement uses TRBV6-5 and TRBJ2-2, with a tentative D call TRBD2 (6 bases). The V gene's germline CDR1 is MNHEY and CDR2 SVGAGI. Trimming shortened V by 4 bases and J by 5 bases, and 14 bases separated the two germline ends. The CDR3 runs to 15 residues.

CDR3 sequence reads: CASALTGGVTEAFF. The DNA of the CDR3 is TGTGCCAGCGCCCTGACAGGGGGCGTCACTGAAGCTTTCTTT. The V and J genes are TRBV28 and TRBJ1-1, with 10 nucleotides matching TRBD1. Germline CDR1 and CDR2: MDHEN and SYDVKM. The CDR3 covers 14 residues. V was pared by 8 bases and J by 4 bases, with 7 bases of the junction left unmatched.

The chain recombines TRBV7-2 with TRBJ2-4, with TRBD2 matching over 15 bases. The V and J ends lost 5 bases and 1 base, in that order; junction bases with no gene match: 3. CDR1 is SGHTA, CDR2 FQGNSA, per germline. The CDR3 covers 17 residues. The DNA of the CDR3 is TGTGCCAGCAGCCTGGGACTAGCGGGGGGCGCCAAAAACATTCAGTACTTC. Encoded protein: CASSLGLAGGAKNIQYF.

The V call is TRBV5-1, the J call TRBJ1-4; possibly TRBD1 for D (5 bases). Germline CDR1 and CDR2: SGHRS and YFSETQ. V was trimmed by 4 bases and J by 7 bases, leaving 14 bases between them. There are 14 residues in the CDR3. CDR3 coding DNA: TGCGCCAGCAGCGTTATGGGGCCTGGTGAAAAACTGTTTTTT. It is translated as CASSVMGPGEKLFF.

This clone was counted a few times. V and J are TRBV6-5 and TRBJ1-1; 8 nucleotides match TRBD1. The CDR3 contains 13 residues. V trimming: 6 bases; J trimming: 7 bases; junction bases outside the gene matches: 7. From germline, CDR1 is MNHEY and CDR2 SVGAGI. This chain's CDR3 is CASRTSGQGEAFF. In nucleotides, the CDR3 is TGTGCCAGCAGGACCTCCGGACAGGGTGAAGCTTTCTTT.

This clone appeared a single time. This chain uses TRBV28 with TRBJ2-7; D possibly corresponds to TRBD1 (5 bases). V was pared by 3 bases and J by 1 base, with 10 bases between. This CDR3 has 14 amino acids. Germline V gene data show CDR1 as MDHEN and CDR2 as SYDVKM. CDR3 amino acids: CASSFGRDSYEQYF. As DNA, the CDR3 is TGTGCCAGCAGTTTTGGCAGGGATTCCTACGAGCAGTACTTC.

The genes are TRBV5-1 and TRBJ1-5; D call uncertain. This CDR3 spans 14 amino acids. V was cut by 2 bases and J by 3 bases, with 9 bases left in between. Per germline, CDR1 SGHRS and CDR2 YFSETQ. CDR3 coding DNA: TGCGCCAGCAGCTTCTTGGGAGACAATCAGCCCCAGCATTTT. Its translation: CASSFLGDNQPQHF.